These 30 T cell receptor beta chains were all obtained from the same sample, sequenced in a study of blood T cells in healthy people across ages. Through a sample-barcoded 5' primer and a J-beta primer mix, a second PCR was run for 7 to 11 cycles. TCRdb processed the 5' RACE reads anew with MiXCR; each CDR3 protein has one entry. Of some 1.5 million distinct CDR3 sequences listed, under 30% are singletons. Material for sequencing was blood. Receptors were obtained from a woman younger than 45 in good health.

Ten or more counts support this clonotype. This sequence joins TRBV24-1 and TRBJ1-2; tentatively, D is TRBD1 (5 bases). Between the trimmed V and J ends, which lost 7 bases and 1 base, there was a span of 12 bases. This CDR3 has 14 amino acids. From germline, CDR1 is KGHDR and CDR2 SFDVKD. CDR3 nucleotide sequence: TGTGCCACCAGCGACAGCGGATATAACTATGGCTACACCTTC. Translating it yields CATSDSGYNYGYTF.

The V gene is TRBV19, the J gene TRBJ2-1, with 12 bases identical to TRBD2. Germline V gives CDR1 LNHDA, CDR2 SQIVND (reference sequence). The CDR3 is 13 residues long. Unmatched junction bases numbered 5, after V lost 4 bases and J lost 13 bases. CDR3 protein: CASSTSGLAGQFF. The CDR3 DNA sequence: TGTGCCAGTAGTACCTCGGGACTAGCGGGCCAGTTCTTC.

This clonotype was seen repeatedly, ten times or more. V usage is TRBV7-2 and J usage is TRBJ2-1; either TRBD1 or TRBD2 may fit D (5 bases each). The CDR3 covers 13 residues. Germline assignment: CDR1 SGHTA and CDR2 FQGNSA. Deletions cut 5 bases from V and 7 bases from J, with 12 bases between. The CDR3 bases are TGTGCCAGCAGCATTGGGACCCTTAATGAGCAGTTCTTC. Amino acids: CASSIGTLNEQFF.

This clonotype was recorded a few times. The genes are TRBV2 and TRBJ1-6, with D tentatively TRBD1 (5 bases). The CDR3 is made up of 14 amino acids. V lost 2 bases, J lost 4 bases, and 6 bases lay in between. Germline values: CDR1 SNHLY, CDR2 FYNNEI. The CDR3 nucleotides are TGTGCCAGCAGTGAACGGGGGTATAATTCACCCCTCCACTTT. Translation: CASSERGYNSPLHF.

This clonotype has at least ten counts. V is TRBV28 and J is TRBJ2-5, with D perhaps being TRBD1 or TRBD2 (7 bases each). Germline CDR1 reads MDHEN; CDR2 reads SYDVKM. Trimming removed 5 bases from V and 11 bases from J, with 21 bases in between. The CDR3 spans 14 residues. The CDR3 region has the DNA TGTGCCAGCAGTCAGCAGGGGGGGGGACGGGAGCAGTACTTC. It codes for CASSQQGGGREQYF.

The sample holds many counts of this clonotype. The chain couples TRBV7-2 to TRBJ2-6; D assignment may be TRBD1 or TRBD2 (5 bases each). There are 17 residues in the CDR3. V lost 5 bases to trimming and J lost 2 bases, with 16 bases between them. Germline V gene data show CDR1 as SGHTA and CDR2 as FQGNSA. CDR3 sequence reads: CASSPLGQGPGANVLTF. CDR3 sequence (DNA): TGTGCCAGCAGCCCCTTGGGGCAGGGACCTGGGGCCAACGTCCTGACTTTC.

The CDR3 DNA sequence: TGTGCCAGCCCAACCCAGGAGTTACCCGGACTGGGACTTGCTAAGCGGAGGTTAAGCGGGGCTTTCTTT. It codes for CASPTQELPGLGLAKRRLSGAFF. This chain links TRBV11-1 with TRBJ1-1, with D perhaps TRBD1 (5 bases). There are 23 residues in the CDR3. V lost 8 bases, J lost 11 bases, and 51 bases lay in between. Germline-derived CDR1 and CDR2 are SGHAT and FQDESV (reference sequence).

This clonotype is a singleton in its sample. The chain has TRBV11-2 and TRBJ1-2; D ambiguous. The length of the CDR3 is 15 residues. Trimming cost V 3 bases and J 7 bases, with 18 bases left between them. Germline lookup yields CDR1 SGHAT and CDR2 FQNNGV. The CDR3 sequence: CASSFLNLADSGYTF. The DNA of the CDR3 is TGTGCCAGCAGCTTCCTTAACTTAGCGGACTCTGGCTACACCTTC. The variable domain in full, completed from reference TRBV11-2 and TRBJ1-2, reads EAGVAQSPRYKIIEKRQSVAFWCNPISGHATLYWYQQILGQGPKLLIQFQNNGVVDDSQLPKDRFSAERLKGVDSTLKIQPAKLEDSAVYLCASSFLNLADSGYTFGSGTRLTVV.

The rearrangement links TRBV7-9 to TRBJ2-5; 8 bases map to TRBD2. The CDR3 runs to 16 residues. V lost 1 base, J lost 2 bases, and 6 bases stayed unmatched. Looked up from germline, CDR1 is SEHNR and CDR2 is FQNEAQ (reference sequence). CDR3 nucleotides: TGTGCCAGCAGCTTAGGTATAGCGGGGAAACAAGAGACCCAGTACTTC. Protein sequence: CASSLGIAGKQETQYF.

The gene calls are TRBV6-6 and TRBJ1-1; no reliable D call. Germline V gene sequence: CDR1 MNHNY, CDR2 SVGAGI (reference sequence). This CDR3 is built from 12 residues. Trimming removed 7 bases at V and 1 base at J, with 7 bases between. The CDR3 DNA is TGTGCCAGCATAAGCCCGAACACTGAAGCTTTCTTT. Translating it yields CASISPNTEAFF.

To note about this clonotype: A read error is possible here, since a much larger clone lies one base away. V and J are TRBV7-9 and TRBJ2-7, with 8 bases lining up with TRBD1. The germline gives CDR1 SEHNR, CDR2 FQNEAQ (reference sequence). This CDR3 is built from 15 residues. The CDR3 DNA is TGTGCCAGCAGCTTAGTTGGCAGGGGGCACTACGAGCCGTACTTC. Its translation: CASSLVGRGHYEPYF.

This clonotype was seen many times. The chain combines TRBV12-3 or TRBV12-4 with TRBJ2-5; possible D gene TRBD1, 5 bases. The CDR3 is 13 residues long. V was clipped by 6 bases and J by 4 bases, with 12 bases between them. The CDR3 DNA reads TGTGCCAGCAGCGACAGAGTAATAGAGACCCAGTACTTC. Protein product: CASSDRVIETQYF.

The gene calls are TRBV6-6 and TRBJ2-5, with TRBD2 identical over 8 bases. Germline assignment: CDR1 MNHNY and CDR2 SVGAGI (reference sequence). V lost 8 bases, J lost 4 bases, and 9 bases stayed unmatched. The CDR3 sequence is 14 residues long. The CDR3: CASLSPRGGETQYF. The DNA for the CDR3 is TGTGCCAGCTTAAGCCCCCGGGGGGGAGAGACCCAGTACTTC.

The V and J genes are TRBV5-1 and TRBJ1-1, with D maybe TRBD1 (6 bases). The CDR3 runs 16 residues. Germline V gene lookup returns CDR1 SGHRS and CDR2 YFSETQ. With 4 bases removed from V and 6 bases from J, the gap between germline ends came to 22 bases. The CDR3 DNA is TGCGCCAGCAGCCTCGGGACCGCAGCTGGGGGCGCTGAAGCTTTCTTT. This translates into CASSLGTAAGGAEAFF.

This clonotype was found a few times. The chain combines TRBV5-1 with TRBJ2-5, with D possibly matching TRBD1 (6 bases). The V end was cut by 5 bases, the J end by 2 bases, with 16 bases between. CDR1 SGHRS and CDR2 YFSETQ come from the germline V gene. CDR3 size: 15 residues. The CDR3 nucleotides are TGCGCCAGCAGGCGCAGGACACAGGGTCAAGAGACCCAGTACTTC. Protein sequence: CASRRRTQGQETQYF.

The chain combines TRBV27 with TRBJ1-1, with a tentative D call TRBD1 (5 bases). Germline loops: CDR1 MNHEY, CDR2 SMNVEV (reference sequence). This CDR3 spans 17 amino acids. V was trimmed by 0 bases and J by 5 bases, leaving 19 bases between them. This chain's CDR3 is CASSLSSTVFGKTEAFF. CDR3 DNA sequence: TGTGCCAGCAGTTTATCGTCGACAGTGTTTGGGAAAACTGAAGCTTTCTTT.

The J gene is TRBJ1-2, the V gene TRBV20-1, with TRBD1 matching 7 bases. With 0 bases clipped from V and 2 bases from J, the junction kept 15 bases outside the gene matches. CDR1 and CDR2 (germline): DFQATT, SNEGSKA (reference sequence). The CDR3 sequence is 18 residues long. In DNA form, the CDR3 reads TGCAGTGCTAGAGATCCAAGCGGGACAGCAAACAACAACTATGGCTACACCTTC. Translation: CSARDPSGTANNNYGYTF.

This chain joins TRBV11-2 and TRBJ2-3; TRBD2 aligns across 10 bases. This CDR3 has 15 residues. V dropped 5 bases and J dropped 5; count of bases not matched to a gene: 7. The V gene's germline CDR1 is SGHAT and CDR2 FQNNGV. CDR3 amino acids: CASSVSGGQGDTQYF. DNA for the CDR3: TGTGCCAGCAGCGTTAGCGGGGGGCAGGGAGATACGCAGTATTTT.

With respect to this clonotype: One junction end does not reproduce the germline sequence, and a read error may be involved. DNA for the CDR3: TGCACCAGCAGCCGAGCGGGACTAGAGACAGATACGCAGTATTTT. It encodes CTSSRAGLETDTQYF. The chain employs TRBV4-1 and TRBJ2-3, with 8 bases fitting TRBD2. From germline, CDR1 is MGHRA and CDR2 YSYEKL. This CDR3 contains 15 residues.

This clonotype came up a few times. The chain carries TRBV15 and TRBJ2-1, with a weak D call TRBD1 (5 bases). V was trimmed by 5 bases and J by 7 bases, leaving 15 bases between them. This CDR3 spans 14 amino acids. The germline gives CDR1 LNHNV, CDR2 YYDKDF (reference sequence). The CDR3 here is CATSALAGKNEQFF. The CDR3 DNA follows: TGTGCCACCAGCGCGCTGGCAGGGAAGAATGAGCAGTTCTTC.

A few counts support this clonotype. V is TRBV6-6 and J is TRBJ2-7; D is unclear. Germline lookup yields CDR1 MNHNY and CDR2 SVGAGI (reference sequence). Trimming pared 5 bases from V and 4 bases from J, leaving 15 bases between. The length of the CDR3 is 14 residues. CDR3 in amino acids: CASSISTSIYEQYF. The CDR3 nucleotides read TGTGCCAGCAGTATATCGACGTCCATTTACGAGCAGTACTTC.

The table lists this clonotype with a few counts. The V call is TRBV24-1, the J call TRBJ2-3; D is perhaps TRBD1 (6 bases). CDR1 is KGHDR, CDR2 SFDVKD, per germline. This CDR3 is built from 15 residues. V gave up 5 bases and J gave up 1 base, with 12 bases separating them. CDR3 nucleotides: TGTGCCACCAGTGGTTTTTCAGGGGGCACAGATACGCAGTATTTT. This gives the protein CATSGFSGGTDTQYF.

Comment on this clonotype: This clone may be a read error of a much larger clone one base away. As DNA, the CDR3 is TGTGCCACCTGTTCTGGAGCCTCTGGGGCCAACGTCCTGACTTTC. It is translated as CATCSGASGANVLTF. V and J are TRBV6-2 or TRBV6-3 and TRBJ2-6; D unclear. Germline-derived CDR1 and CDR2 are MNHEY and SVGEGT. V shed 10 bases and J shed 0 bases, with 13 bases lying between them. This CDR3 region has 15 residues.

The V and J genes are TRBV20-1 and TRBJ2-3; 13 bases line up with TRBD2. The V gene's germline CDR1 is DFQATT and CDR2 SNEGSKA (reference sequence). V shed 6 bases, J shed 5 bases, and the junction held 14 bases outside the gene matches. The CDR3 length is 17 residues. The CDR3 spells CSAPARTSGGYGDTQYF. For the CDR3, the DNA is TGCAGTGCCCCAGCAAGGACTAGCGGGGGTTACGGAGATACGCAGTATTTT.

This clonotype was detected only a few times. The chain couples TRBV10-3 to TRBJ2-1; D call uncertain. The CDR3 has 13 amino acids. Between the trimmed V and J ends, which lost 0 bases and 8 bases, there was a span of 8 bases. CDR1 and CDR2 (germline): ENHRY, SYGVKD. Written as DNA, the CDR3 is TGTGCCATCAGTGAGTCGAATATAGATGAGCAGTTCTTC. Its protein is CAISESNIDEQFF.

This clonotype was detected a few times. The CDR3 here is CATSNYPRQGSSTDTQYF. The CDR3 nucleotides read TGTGCCACCAGCAATTACCCACGACAGGGGTCTAGCACAGATACGCAGTATTTT. The genes are TRBV15 and TRBJ2-3, with 8 bases matching TRBD1. There are 18 residues in the CDR3. Germline lookup yields CDR1 LNHNV and CDR2 YYDKDF (reference sequence). Germline trimming cut 4 bases from V and 0 bases from J; bases unmatched to any gene: 12.

The V call is TRBV27, the J call TRBJ2-7; 13 nucleotides align to TRBD2. There are 16 residues in the CDR3. Germline trimming cut 5 bases from V and 5 bases from J; bases unmatched to any gene: 9. From germline, CDR1 is MNHEY and CDR2 SMNVEV (reference sequence). CDR3 amino acids: CASSQRTSGSEDEQYF. The CDR3 DNA reads as TGTGCCAGCAGTCAAAGGACTAGCGGGAGTGAAGACGAGCAGTACTTC.

This clonotype was detected a few times. The V and J genes are TRBV7-9 and TRBJ1-2; tentative D call: TRBD1 (5 bases). V lost 2 bases, J lost 4 bases, and 17 bases lay in between. CDR3 length equals 16 residues. Germline values: CDR1 SEHNR, CDR2 FQNEAQ (reference sequence). CDR3 sequence: CASSLTSGRRPYGYTF. The CDR3 DNA follows: TGTGCCAGCAGCTTAACTTCGGGGCGGAGACCCTATGGCTACACCTTC.

This clonotype appeared a few times. This chain links TRBV3-1 with TRBJ1-5; D is undetermined. The CDR3 is 12 residues long. Per the germline V gene, CDR1 is LGHDT and CDR2 is YNNKEL (reference sequence). Between the trimmed V and J ends, which lost 2 bases and 4 bases, there was a span of 3 bases. CDR3: CASSQRNQPQHF. Here the CDR3 DNA reads TGTGCCAGCAGCCAAAGGAATCAGCCCCAGCATTTT.

This clonotype was recorded a few times. The CDR3 coding sequence is TGTGCCAGCAGCCAAACGGGGGGGCCGGCAGATACGCAGTATTTT. Translation gives CASSQTGGPADTQYF. The rearrangement uses TRBV4-2 and TRBJ2-3; 8 nucleotides agree with TRBD2. Germline V lookup: CDR1 LGHNA, CDR2 YNFKEQ. V was pared by 2 bases and J by 4 bases, with 5 bases of the junction left unmatched. The CDR3 extends over 15 amino acids.